The entry below describes one TCR beta chain. V lost 6 bases to trimming and J lost 10 bases, with 16 bases between them. CDR3 length: 13 residues. Germline loops: CDR1 MNHNS, CDR2 SASEGT. The sample belongs to a study of immune characterization of retroperitoneal liposarcoma. TCRdb re-called the PCR reads through MiXCR, storing one row per CDR3 protein. Here the sample spans more than 6,500 distinct CDR3 sequences, roughly 45% being singletons. This TCR was recovered from a male donor with retroperitoneal liposarcoma. The sample was tumor tissue. V usage is TRBV6-1 and J usage is TRBJ2-1; D ambiguous. For the CDR3, the DNA is TGTGCCAGCAGCACCCCGACCTCCTACGAGCAGTTCTTC. This encodes CASSTPTSYEQFF.